The source of this T cell receptor (beta chain) is a study of CD8 T cells in Susac syndrome (dated by TCRdb to about 2019). As for the study more broadly: Of the Susac syndrome patients who were sequenced, six had clinically active disease and eight were in clinical remission. Susac syndrome patients were therapy-naive, on corticosteroids (some also receiving IVIg), or on IVIg alone at blood withdrawal. Repertoire sequencing was used to test whether CD8+ T cell activation and differentiation in Susac syndrome was antigen driven. Beyond this particular receptor, the publication reports: The CD4+ T cell repertoire of patients with Susac syndrome showed no detectable clonal expansion. The TCR sequencing and HLA analysis was acknowledged to have included a relatively small number of individuals.

Worth noting for this clonotype: The clone's antigen remains unknown. Base qualities are missing; no much larger clone stands one base away.

From a lookup of the germline V gene, CDR1 and CDR2 are LGHNA and YSLEER. Inclusive of the bounding cysteine and phenylalanine, the CDR3 is 17 residues long. The kept DNA is CDR3 alone, 51 bases in frame from the first base. V ends up 4 bases short and J 4 bases short, with an unmatched junction base count of 8. RNA was extracted with the RNeasy kit and roughly 0.45 to 1 ug was reverse transcribed using random hexamers. The immunoSEQ multiplex PCR assay, which covers 54 Vbeta and 13 Jbeta segments, was used to amplify TCR beta CDR3 regions. PCR amplification bias was corrected by using a synthetic template baseline for primer optimization and computational correction. In the original analysis: Reads were annotated to V, D and J genes per IMGT and analyzed with immunoSEQ Analyzer, keeping only productive sequences. To calculate clonality, Shannon entropy was normalized by log2 of the number of productive unique sequences and then subtracted from one. For each patient and control, public and private clones were evaluated among the 100 most prevalent clones. Susac-specific clones were defined as absent from healthy and MS cohorts, over a thousand published viral clones and other ImmuneACCESS disease sequences. TCRdb reprocessed the public reads (quality trimming at Q25 with fastp, clone calling with MiXCR) and kept in-frame beta chains. Each CDR3 protein appears once, grouped with its most common genes and DNA. In this record, the V and J calls reflect TCRdb's handling and not the investigators' own analysis. This sample lists just over 150,000 distinct CDR3 sequences; around 95% were detected once. In total, the top ten clones hold approximately 0.17% of the sample.

Peripheral blood CD8+ and CD4+ T cells from healthy donors, Susac syndrome patients and multiple sclerosis patients were profiled by high-throughput TCR beta sequencing. The Susac syndrome patients fulfilled recently defined diagnostic criteria for definite or probable disease. Bulk CD8+ and CD4+ T cells were purified by magnetic negative isolation, whereas CD8+ TEMRA cells were enriched by FACS. Blood was drawn into EDTA tubes, processed within 24 hours, and PBMCs were isolated by density gradient centrifugation. PBMCs intended for TCR sequencing were frozen in liquid nitrogen and were later thawed in a 37 degrees C water bath. The sorted or isolated CD4+, CD8+ and CD8+ TEMRA cells reached a purity of at least 90%.

Sample: CD4+ T cells from PBMCs. The sequence was obtained from a human donor with Susac syndrome. The chain couples TRBV4-3 to TRBJ2-2, with 11 bases aligning to TRBD2. The CDR3 reads CASSRELAGAATGELFF. The sequence in DNA is TGCGCCAGCAGCCGAGAACTAGCGGGGGCCGCCACCGGGGAGCTGTTTTTT.